The clone carrying this TCR beta chain was recorded once. Its matching antigen is unknown. Sequencing used immunoSEQ multiplex PCR; TCRdb keeps in-frame clones, though not all of them. This table holds approximately 700,000 clones, roughly 73% found once. The sample belongs to a study of shared clonotypes between healthy human individuals. In the study overall: Donors had three CD4 naive, three CD4 memory, two CD8 naive and one CD8 memory plate apiece. Notes on the study in general: Donor clonotype sharing was expected to depend on sequencing depth.

The trim removed 4 bases at V and 2 bases at J, leaving 7 bases unmatched. CDR3 length equals 15 residues. Germline CDR1 reads MGHRA; CDR2 reads YSYEKL. The TCR comes from a woman aged 25 to 39 in good health. V usage is TRBV4-1 and J usage is TRBJ2-7; 8 bases are a match to TRBD1. The sequenced material came from memory CD4+ T cells sorted from blood. Subset here: CD45RA-negative fraction. The DNA of the CDR3 is TGCGCCAGCAGCCTAGGACAGGGTTCCCCCTACGAGCAGTACTTC. Its protein is CASSLGQGSPYEQYF.